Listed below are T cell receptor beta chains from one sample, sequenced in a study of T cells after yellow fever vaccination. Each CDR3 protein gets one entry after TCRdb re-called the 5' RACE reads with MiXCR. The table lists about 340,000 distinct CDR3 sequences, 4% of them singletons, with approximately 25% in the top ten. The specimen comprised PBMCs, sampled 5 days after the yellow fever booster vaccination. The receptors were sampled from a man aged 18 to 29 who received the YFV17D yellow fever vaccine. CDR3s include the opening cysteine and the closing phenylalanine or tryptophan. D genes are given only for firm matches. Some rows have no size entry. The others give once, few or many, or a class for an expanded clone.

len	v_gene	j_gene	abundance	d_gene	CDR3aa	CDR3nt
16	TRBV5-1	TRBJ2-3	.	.	CASCLMSGDQTDTQYF	TGCGCCAGCTGCTTGATGTCAGGGGATCAGACTGATACGCAGTATTTT
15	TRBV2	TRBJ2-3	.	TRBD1	CASSPVGQGGDTQYF	TGTGCCAGCAGCCCAGTGGGACAGGGTGGAGATACGCAGTATTTT
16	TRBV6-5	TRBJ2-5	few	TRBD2	CASSYLLAGGGETQYF	TGTGCCAGCAGTTACTTGCTAGCGGGGGGTGGAGAGACCCAGTACTTC
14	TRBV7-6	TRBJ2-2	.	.	CASSQFGNTGELFF	TGTGCCAGCAGTCAGTTCGGTAACACCGGGGAGCTGTTTTTT
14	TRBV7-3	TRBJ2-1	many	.	CASSRQQGYNEQFF	TGTGCCAGCAGCCGTCAACAGGGCTACAATGAGCAGTTCTTC
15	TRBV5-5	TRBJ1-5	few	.	CASSQDILSNQPQHF	TGTGCCAGCAGCCAGGACATCCTTAGCAATCAGCCCCAGCATTTT
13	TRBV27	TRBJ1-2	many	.	CASGMKGGYGYTF	TGTGCCTCAGGGATGAAGGGTGGCTATGGCTACACCTTC
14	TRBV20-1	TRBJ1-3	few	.	CSARWGGRGNTIYF	TGCAGTGCTCGATGGGGGGGCCGCGGAAACACCATATATTTT
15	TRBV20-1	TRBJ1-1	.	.	CSASPPGRLNTEAFF	TGCAGTGCTAGCCCCCCCGGGAGGCTGAACACTGAAGCTTTCTTT
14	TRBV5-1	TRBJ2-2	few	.	CASSLRGDDGELFF	TGCGCCAGCAGCTTGAGGGGGGACGACGGGGAGCTGTTTTTT
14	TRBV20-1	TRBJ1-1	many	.	CSARDLRLLAEAFF	TGCAGTGCTAGAGATCTACGACTGCTAGCAGAAGCTTTCTTT
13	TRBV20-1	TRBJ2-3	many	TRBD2	CSAGTSGTDTQYF	TGCAGTGCTGGGACTAGCGGCACAGATACGCAGTATTTT
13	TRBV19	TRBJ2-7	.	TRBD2	CATQAGGALEQYF	TGTGCCACCCAAGCGGGGGGGGCCCTCGAGCAGTACTTC
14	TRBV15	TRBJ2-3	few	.	CATSRDRWADTQYF	TGTGCCACCAGCAGAGATCGTTGGGCAGATACGCAGTATTTT